The 12 T cell receptor beta chains reported below all come from one sample, sequenced in a study of T cell changes during pregnancy in multiple sclerosis. Profiled with immunoSEQ multiplex PCR; TCRdb holds only in-frame clones, not every one. The sample shows just over 65,000 clones, 91% of them seen only once. Sequencing used peripheral blood, obtained in the second trimester of pregnancy. The receptor source for this set is a female donor with multiple sclerosis, enrolled in a pregnancy study.

This sequence joins TRBV5-6 and TRBJ1-5; TRBD1 is a possible D gene (6 bases). Between the trimmed V and J ends, which lost 3 bases and 5 bases, there was a span of 9 bases. This CDR3 is 13 amino acids long. CDR1 and CDR2 from the germline V gene are SGHDT and YYEEEE. The DNA of the CDR3 is TGTGCCAGCAGCTCGAGGGGGTATCAGCCCCAGCATTTT. It yields the protein CASSSRGYQPQHF. Supplemented by reference TRBV5-6 and TRBJ1-5, the full variable domain reads DAGVTQSPTHLIKTRGQQVTLRCSPKSGHDTVSWYQQALGQGPQFIFQYYEEEERQRGNFPDRFSGHQFPNYSSELNVNALLLGDSALYLCASSSRGYQPQHFGDGTRLSIL.

As concerns this clone: Other DNA sequences in the sample encode the same CDR3. The genes are TRBV19 and TRBJ1-2; TRBD1 aligns across 9 bases. Germline V gene data show CDR1 as LNHDA and CDR2 as SQIVND (reference sequence). The CDR3 extends over 14 amino acids. V was pared by 5 bases and J by 2 bases, with 3 bases of the junction left unmatched. This chain's CDR3 is CASSPGQGNYGYTF. CDR3 bases: TGTGCCAGTAGTCCGGGACAGGGAAACTATGGCTACACCTTC. The whole variable domain, remainder taken from reference TRBV19 and TRBJ1-2, is DGGITQSPKYLFRKEGQNVTLSCEQNLNHDAMYWYRQDPGQGLRLIYYSQIVNDFQKGDIAEGYSVSREKKESFPLTVTSAQKNPTAFYLCASSPGQGNYGYTFGSGTRLTVV.

The V and J genes are TRBV28 and TRBJ2-7; a possible D gene is TRBD2 (6 bases). The CDR3 loop spans 14 amino acids. Germline loops: CDR1 MDHEN, CDR2 SYDVKM. Trimming removed 7 bases at V and 6 bases at J, with 19 bases between. Here the CDR3 DNA reads TGTGCCAGCAATCCCTCCGGGCCCGGGGGCGAGCAGTACTTC. Translation: CASNPSGPGGEQYF.

This rearrangement joins TRBV19 to TRBJ1-1; the D gene is possibly TRBD1 (5 bases). Germline V gene data show CDR1 as LNHDA and CDR2 as SQIVND (reference sequence). V was trimmed by 3 bases and J by 7 bases, leaving 9 bases between them. CDR3 length equals 12 residues. Here the CDR3 reads CASSMAGNEAFF. The DNA for the CDR3 is TGTGCCAGTAGTATGGCAGGGAATGAAGCTTTCTTT.

The rearrangement joins TRBV11-2 to TRBJ1-1; D not resolved. In germline, CDR1 is SGHAT, CDR2 FQNNGV. Between the trimmed V and J ends, which lost 3 bases and 11 bases, there was a span of 19 bases. This CDR3 is 14 amino acids long. CDR3 amino acids: CASSFLFRGNEAFF. CDR3 bases: TGTGCCAGCAGCTTCTTGTTTCGGGGAAATGAGGCTTTCTTT.

V usage is TRBV5-6 and J usage is TRBJ2-3; TRBD1 matches at 12 bases. The CDR3 loop spans 18 amino acids. CDR1 and CDR2 from the germline V gene are SGHDT and YYEEEE. The V segment lost 4 bases and the J segment 4 bases; nucleotides outside the gene matches: 13. The CDR3 spells CASSVQYGTGGAADTQYF. As DNA, the CDR3 is TGTGCCAGCAGCGTCCAGTACGGGACAGGGGGCGCGGCAGATACGCAGTATTTT.

V is TRBV7-2 and J is TRBJ2-1, with TRBD2 matching 11 bases. In germline, CDR1 is SGHTA, CDR2 FQGNSA. The length of the CDR3 is 16 residues. With V trimmed by 6 bases and J by 4 bases, 8 bases remained unmatched. Here the CDR3 DNA reads TGTGCCAGCAGGTATAGCGGGGGGGCGGGTTACAATGAGCAGTTCTTC. Encoded protein: CASRYSGGAGYNEQFF.

The chain uses TRBV9 and TRBJ2-1, with no clear D. The CDR3 sequence is 12 residues long. Germline CDR1 SGDLS, CDR2 YYNGEE. Trimming pared 0 bases from V and 8 bases from J, leaving 6 bases between. CDR3 residues: CASSVGSHEQFF. The CDR3, as DNA: TGTGCCAGCAGCGTAGGGAGCCATGAGCAGTTCTTC.

V and J are TRBV7-9 and TRBJ1-1; D is possibly TRBD1 (6 bases). The CDR3 sequence is 14 residues long. CDR1 and CDR2 (germline): SEHNR, FQNEAQ (reference sequence). Trimming stripped 2 bases from V and 5 bases from J, with 12 bases between. CDR3 protein: CASSLQGSVTEAFF. CDR3 DNA sequence: TGTGCCAGCAGCTTACAGGGGTCGGTGACTGAAGCTTTCTTT.

The chain combines TRBV7-9 with TRBJ2-5, with TRBD2 matching over 15 bases. J gave up 5 bases and V 5 bases, and 6 bases lay outside the gene matches. The germline CDR1 and CDR2 sequences are SEHNR and FQNEAQ (reference sequence). This CDR3 has 16 residues. The CDR3 loop reads CASSPGTSGGMETQYF. In DNA form, the CDR3 reads TGTGCCAGCAGCCCGGGGACTAGCGGGGGGATGGAGACCCAGTACTTC.

V and J are TRBV5-6 and TRBJ2-7; TRBD1 matches at 7 bases. Per germline, CDR1 SGHDT and CDR2 YYEEEE. The ends lost 4 bases at V and 4 bases at J; junction bases unmatched: 2. CDR3 length: 12 residues. DNA for the CDR3: TGTGCCAGCAGCGTGACAGGGTACGAGCAGTACTTC. Protein product: CASSVTGYEQYF.

The chain uses TRBV29-1 and TRBJ2-1, with 8 bases that match TRBD2. The CDR3 has 17 residues. V was clipped by 0 bases and J by 5 bases; unmatched bases: 12. Germline values: CDR1 SQVTM, CDR2 ANQGSEA. CDR3 loop: CSVEDLVGTRGDNEQFF. CDR3 coding DNA: TGCAGCGTTGAAGATCTTGTAGGGACTAGGGGCGACAATGAGCAGTTCTTC.